These 13 T cell receptor beta chains were sequenced from one sample in a study of blood T cell repertoires in COVID-19. This table comes from immunoSEQ multiplex PCR, and its TCRdb copy is limited to in-frame clones, with some not included. This repertoire shows about 170,000 clones, approximately 80% found once; its top ten account for approximately 2.9%. The sequenced material came from peripheral blood. These receptors were taken from a woman aged 60 to 75 with acute or convalescent COVID-19.

This clone was seen only once. The rearrangement links TRBV5-1 to TRBJ1-1; 9 bases fit TRBD1. Germline CDR1 is SGHRS and CDR2 is YFSETQ. The length of the CDR3 is 14 residues. Germline trimming cut 6 bases from V and 0 bases from J; bases unmatched to any gene: 3. DNA of the CDR3: TGCGCCAGCACAACAGGGGGCGTGAACACTGAAGCTTTCTTT. This gives the protein CASTTGGVNTEAFF. Full variable domain (outside the CDR3, taken from reference TRBV5-1 and TRBJ1-1): KAGVTQTPRYLIKTRGQQVTLSCSPISGHRSVSWYQQTPGQGLQFLFEYFSETQRNKGNFPGRFSGRQFSNSRSEMNVSTLELGDSALYLCASTTGGVNTEAFFGQGTRLTVV.

The chain employs TRBV5-1 and TRBJ2-3; tentative D call: TRBD2 (6 bases). CDR1 is SGHRS, CDR2 YFSETQ, per germline. V dropped 6 bases and J dropped 2 bases, with 13 bases sitting between them. The CDR3 consists of 14 residues. The CDR3 sequence: CASTPEGSTDTQYF. The CDR3 DNA reads TGCGCCAGCACCCCGGAGGGGTCCACAGATACGCAGTATTTT.

CDR3 DNA sequence: TGCGCCAGCAGCGTGAGACACCTACGGGGTGGCTACACCTTC. This translates into CASSVRHLRGGYTF. The chain carries TRBV4-3 and TRBJ1-2; no reliable D call. V lost 5 bases and J lost 7, with 17 bases in between. This CDR3 has 14 residues. The germline gives CDR1 LGHNA, CDR2 YSLEER.

The gene calls are TRBV23-1 and TRBJ1-5; no reliable D call. TRBV23-1 is sorted into the ORF group, with uncertain function. The germline V and J ends were trimmed by 7 bases and 5 bases, with 6 bases remaining between them. There are 11 residues in the CDR3. CDR3 protein: CASTYDQPQHF. The CDR3 coding sequence is TGCGCCAGCACCTACGATCAGCCCCAGCATTTT.

The V and J genes are TRBV5-1 and TRBJ1-2; unclear D gene. Trimming removed 0 bases at V and 2 bases at J, with 11 bases between. CDR3 length: 15 residues. The germline gives CDR1 SGHRS, CDR2 YFSETQ. The CDR3 region is CASSLAPTPNYGYTF. The CDR3 coding sequence is TGCGCCAGCAGCTTGGCCCCGACACCCAACTATGGCTACACCTTC.

The chain is built from TRBV7-2 and TRBJ2-1; 12 bases fit TRBD2. CDR1 is SGHTA, CDR2 FQGNSA, per germline. This CDR3 region has 17 residues. Germline trimming cut 4 bases from V and 0 bases from J; bases unmatched to any gene: 4. DNA of the CDR3: TGTGCCAGCAGCTCACGACTAGCGGGGGACTCCTACAATGAGCAGTTCTTC. Protein: CASSSRLAGDSYNEQFF. The full variable domain, with the rest looked up from reference TRBV7-2 and TRBJ2-1, is GAGVSQSPSNKVTEKGKDVELRCDPISGHTALYWYRQSLGQGLEFLIYFQGNSAPDKSGLPSDRFSAERTGGSVSTLTIQRTQQEDSAVYLCASSSRLAGDSYNEQFFGPGTRLTVL.

The CDR3 nucleotides are TGTGCCAGCCGGGACAGGAACACTGAAGCTTTCTTT. Its protein is CASRDRNTEAFF. J is TRBJ1-1 and V is TRBV19; 7 positions agree with TRBD1. With V trimmed by 9 bases and J by 1 base, 2 bases remained unmatched. The V gene's germline CDR1 is LNHDA and CDR2 SQIVND (reference sequence). The CDR3 has 12 residues.

The rearrangement joins TRBV10-3 to TRBJ2-6; a possible D gene is TRBD2 (5 bases). The germline V and J ends were trimmed by 6 bases and 2 bases, with 11 bases remaining between them. CDR3 size: 15 residues. The germline CDR1 and CDR2 sequences are ENHRY and SYGVKD. In DNA, the CDR3 is TGTGCCATCAGGGCAGTCGGGGCTGGGGCCAACGTCCTGACTTTC. Its protein is CAIRAVGAGANVLTF.

V is TRBV6-5 and J is TRBJ2-2; 8 positions agree with TRBD2. Trimming cost V 11 bases and J 5 bases; bases outside gene matches: 10. Germline CDR1 is MNHEY and CDR2 is SVGAGI. The CDR3 sequence is 14 residues long. The CDR3 here is CARGAGGRTGELFF. The DNA of the CDR3 is TGTGCCCGCGGGGCGGGGGGAAGAACCGGGGAGCTGTTTTTT.

The DNA for the CDR3 is TGCGCCAGCAGCCAAGACATTTCCGCTAGCGGGCTCTACGAGCAGTACTTC. Translated: CASSQDISASGLYEQYF. This rearrangement joins TRBV4-1 to TRBJ2-7; 8 nucleotides align to TRBD2. The CDR3 is made up of 17 amino acids. V was clipped by 0 bases and J by 3 bases; unmatched bases: 10. Germline-derived CDR1 and CDR2 are MGHRA and YSYEKL.

The gene calls are TRBV6-5 and TRBJ2-7, with 7 bases matching TRBD1. The V gene end was trimmed by 7 bases and the J gene end by 3 bases; junction bases not matched to a gene: 9. Germline CDR1 and CDR2: MNHEY and SVGAGI. This CDR3 is 14 amino acids long. The CDR3 loop reads CASTSGQLGYEQYF. CDR3 DNA: TGTGCCAGCACCTCGGGACAGCTTGGCTACGAGCAGTACTTC.

The CDR3 DNA reads TGCGCCAGCAGCCCAGGACTAGCGGCAAACTACGAGCAGTACTTC. Translation: CASSPGLAANYEQYF. This chain uses TRBV5-1 with TRBJ2-7; 10 bases are a match to TRBD2. With 4 bases clipped from V and 3 bases from J, the junction kept 7 bases outside the gene matches. Germline lookup yields CDR1 SGHRS and CDR2 YFSETQ. The CDR3 extends over 15 amino acids.

This clone was counted between two and nine times. This rearrangement joins TRBV5-1 to TRBJ1-4; TRBD1 is a possible D gene (6 bases). The CDR3 has 17 amino acids. CDR1 is SGHRS and CDR2 is YFSETQ in the germline V gene. V lost 0 bases and J lost 1, with 13 bases in between. The CDR3 DNA follows: TGCGCCAGCAGCTTGGCCGGGGGGCCGAAAACTAATGAAAAACTGTTTTTT. Protein sequence: CASSLAGGPKTNEKLFF.